This T cell receptor beta chain appears in the sequencing data of a study of blood T cell repertoires in COVID-19. In the authors' methods: From reference gene primer amplification, estimates of nucleated cell counts were derived. Some clones are missing from TCRdb's copy, which holds only in-frame ones; the method was immunoSEQ multiplex PCR. That table furnishes V, J and clone size, whereas the DNA furnished D and trimming. The sample contains 150,000 to 200,000 clones, 75% to 85% of which appear only once. Germline assignment: CDR1 SNHLY and CDR2 FYNNEI. Trimming cost V 4 bases and J 7 bases; bases outside gene matches: 8. The length of the CDR3 is 14 residues. Those enrolled, adults aged about 18 to 89 years, came from about two dozen US areas. Participants' own reports of clinical history determined their cohort assignment. Donors in Cohort 3 counted as recovered after two negative PCRs, clearance, or symptom resolution.

The sample consisted of PBMCs or T cells enriched from blood (not recorded which). The TCR was taken from a man aged 40-55 years who had recovered from COVID-19. The V and J genes are TRBV2 and TRBJ2-5; 8 bases line up with TRBD1. The DNA for the CDR3 is TGTGCCAGCAGTGTGGAGACAGGGGCTTTGACCCAGTACTTC. Protein product: CASSVETGALTQYF.